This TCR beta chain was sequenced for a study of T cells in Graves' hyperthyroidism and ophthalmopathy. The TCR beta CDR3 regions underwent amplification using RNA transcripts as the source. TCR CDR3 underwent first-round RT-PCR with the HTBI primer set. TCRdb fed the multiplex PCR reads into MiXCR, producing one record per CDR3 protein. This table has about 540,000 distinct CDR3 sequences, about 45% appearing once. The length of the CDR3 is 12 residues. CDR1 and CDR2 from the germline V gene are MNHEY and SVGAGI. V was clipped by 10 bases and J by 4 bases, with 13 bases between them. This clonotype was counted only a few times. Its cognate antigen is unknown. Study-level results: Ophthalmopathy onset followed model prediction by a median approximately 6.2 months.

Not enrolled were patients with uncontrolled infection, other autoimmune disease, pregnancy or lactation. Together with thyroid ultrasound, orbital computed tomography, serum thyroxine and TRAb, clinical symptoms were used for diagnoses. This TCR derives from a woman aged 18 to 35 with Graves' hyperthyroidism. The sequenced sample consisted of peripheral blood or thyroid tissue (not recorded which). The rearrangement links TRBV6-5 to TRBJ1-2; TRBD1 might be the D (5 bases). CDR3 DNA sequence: TGTGCCATACTAGAGAGGGGCTATGGCTACACCTTC. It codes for CAILERGYGYTF.